One and the same sample provided the 12 T cell receptor beta chains below, sequenced in a study of PD-1 blockade in classical Hodgkin lymphoma. Every one of the patients relapsed after autologous stem cell transplantation (brentuximab vedotin exposure was variable). TCRdb keeps only in-frame clones here, not all; method: immunoSEQ multiplex PCR. The sample holds about 98,000 clones, around 81% seen once. The sample in question was peripheral blood mononuclear cells (PBMCs), obtained before the second cycle of nivolumab. Receptors were obtained from a human donor with classical Hodgkin lymphoma.

The V call is TRBV10-3, the J call TRBJ2-6; a weak D match, TRBD1 (8 bases). CDR1 and CDR2 from the germline V gene are ENHRY and SYGVKD. Trimming took off 8 bases at V and 0 bases at J, with 23 bases between the two ends. CDR3 length: 19 amino acids. In DNA, the CDR3 is TGTGCCATCTCCATCGTGGGGGGGACAGGACACTCTGGGGCCAACGTCCTGACTTTC. Protein sequence: CAISIVGGTGHSGANVLTF.

V usage is TRBV27 and J usage is TRBJ2-1; no definite D call. Trimming took 5 bases from V and 7 from J, leaving 15 bases between them. From germline, CDR1 is MNHEY and CDR2 SMNVEV (reference sequence). The CDR3 spans 14 residues. CDR3 region: CASSEAGHPNEQFF. CDR3 nucleotide sequence: TGTGCCAGCAGTGAGGCAGGCCACCCTAATGAGCAGTTCTTC.

This chain connects TRBV19 to TRBJ2-1, with 8 bases identical to TRBD1. This CDR3 is built from 17 residues. Losses at the gene ends were 5 bases for V and 6 bases for J; bases not matched to a gene: 15. CDR1 is LNHDA and CDR2 is SQIVND in the germline V gene (reference sequence). Here the CDR3 DNA reads TGTGCCAGTAGTGATCGACAGGGGTTTAGTAGGGTCAATGAGCAGTTCTTC. Translated, it gives CASSDRQGFSRVNEQFF.

V is TRBV15 and J is TRBJ1-1; D unclear. CDR1 and CDR2 from the germline V gene are LNHNV and YYDKDF (reference sequence). The CDR3 totals 13 residues. Trimming cost V 0 bases and J 4 bases, with 6 bases left between them. The CDR3 loop is CATSRDVSTEAFF. CDR3 DNA: TGTGCCACCAGCAGAGATGTCAGCACTGAAGCTTTCTTT.

The V call is TRBV7-2, the J call TRBJ2-7, with D tentatively TRBD2 (5 bases). Deletions cut 6 bases from V and 12 bases from J, with 21 bases between. CDR1 and CDR2 (germline): SGHTA, FQGNSA. The CDR3 has 13 amino acids. The CDR3 loop is CASSPTPGIAPYF. DNA of the CDR3: TGTGCCAGCAGTCCCACCCCCGGGATTGCCCCGTACTTC.

The J gene is TRBJ2-3, the V gene TRBV5-6; D ambiguous. The V gene lost 1 base and the J gene lost 0 bases, with 3 bases spanning the gap. The CDR3 runs 13 residues. CDR1 is SGHDT and CDR2 is YYEEEE in the germline V gene. CDR3: CASSLPSTDTQYF. For the CDR3, the DNA is TGTGCCAGCAGCTTGCCCAGCACAGATACGCAGTATTTT.

CDR3 DNA sequence: TGTGCCAGCAGCGCTCTGGGTAGCAGACAAGAGACCCAGTACTTC. This encodes CASSALGSRQETQYF. The chain has TRBV6-5 and TRBJ2-5; D is uncertain. Germline V gene lookup returns CDR1 MNHEY and CDR2 SVGAGI. V was trimmed by 6 bases and J by 2 bases, leaving 16 bases between them. The CDR3 loop spans 15 amino acids.

The J gene is TRBJ1-2, the V gene TRBV28, with TRBD1 identical over 9 bases. V lost 6 bases to trimming and J lost 8 bases; unmatched junction nucleotides: 7. Per the germline V gene, CDR1 is MDHEN and CDR2 is SYDVKM. CDR3 length equals 13 residues. In nucleotides, the CDR3 is TGTGCCAGCAGCCTACAGGGGGCGGTGGGCTACACCTTC. It encodes CASSLQGAVGYTF.

This clone was detected once. This rearrangement joins TRBV5-6 to TRBJ1-4; TRBD1 aligns across 8 bases. With V trimmed by 3 bases and J by 8 bases, 6 bases remained unmatched. CDR1 is SGHDT and CDR2 is YYEEEE in the germline V gene. The CDR3 is 14 amino acids. The CDR3: CASSWTGNEEKLFF. In nucleotides, the CDR3 is TGTGCCAGCAGCTGGACAGGGAATGAGGAAAAACTGTTTTTT.

The chain combines TRBV6-6 with TRBJ1-1; D is ambiguous. Trimming took off 8 bases at V and 1 base at J, with 11 bases between the two ends. CDR1 and CDR2 from the germline V gene are MNHNY and SVGAGI (reference sequence). The CDR3 extends over 13 amino acids. The CDR3 spells CASDGPQNTEAFF. The CDR3 DNA reads as TGTGCCAGCGACGGGCCGCAGAACACTGAAGCTTTCTTT.

This clone was counted once. This chain links TRBV7-3 with TRBJ2-2, with TRBD1 identical over 8 bases. The CDR3 has 16 amino acids. The V segment lost 5 bases and the J segment 7 bases; nucleotides outside the gene matches: 12. Germline V gene sequence: CDR1 SGHTA, CDR2 FQGTGA. CDR3 sequence reads: CASSLDRVVANGELFF. CDR3 DNA: TGTGCCAGCAGCCTGGACAGGGTTGTAGCCAACGGGGAGCTGTTTTTT.

This clone was counted between two and nine times. The chain joins TRBV11-2 to TRBJ2-1; 10 bases line up with TRBD2. CDR3 size: 17 residues. V gave up 0 bases and J gave up 13 bases; unmatched junction bases: 15. Germline V lookup: CDR1 SGHAT, CDR2 FQNNGV. The CDR3 DNA reads TGTGCCAGCAGCTTAGATGGGGGAGGTCTAGCGGGGGTAAATCAGTTCTTC. Translation gives CASSLDGGGLAGVNQFF. Supplemented by reference TRBV11-2 and TRBJ2-1, the full variable domain reads EAGVAQSPRYKIIEKRQSVAFWCNPISGHATLYWYQQILGQGPKLLIQFQNNGVVDDSQLPKDRFSAERLKGVDSTLKIQPAKLEDSAVYLCASSLDGGGLAGVNQFFGPGTRLTVL.